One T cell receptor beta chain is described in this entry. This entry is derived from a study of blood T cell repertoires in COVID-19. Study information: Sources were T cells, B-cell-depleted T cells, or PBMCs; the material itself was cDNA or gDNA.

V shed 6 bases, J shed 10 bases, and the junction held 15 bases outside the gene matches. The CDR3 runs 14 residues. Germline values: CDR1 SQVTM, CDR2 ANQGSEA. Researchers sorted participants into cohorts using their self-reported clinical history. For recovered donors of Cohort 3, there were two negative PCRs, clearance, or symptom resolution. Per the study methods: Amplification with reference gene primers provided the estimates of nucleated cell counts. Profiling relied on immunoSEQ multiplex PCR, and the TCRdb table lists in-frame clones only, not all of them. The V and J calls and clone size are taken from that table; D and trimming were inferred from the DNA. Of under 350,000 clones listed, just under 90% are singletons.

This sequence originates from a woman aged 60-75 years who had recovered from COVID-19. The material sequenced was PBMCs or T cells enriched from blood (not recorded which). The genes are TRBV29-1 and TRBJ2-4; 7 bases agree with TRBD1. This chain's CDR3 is CSVQPLGQVGIQYF. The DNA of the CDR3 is TGCAGCGTGCAACCCCTCGGACAGGTTGGGATTCAGTACTTC. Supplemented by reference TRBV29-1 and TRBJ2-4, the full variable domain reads SAVISQKPSRDICQRGTSLTIQCQVDSQVTMMFWYRQQPGQSLTLIATANQGSEATYESGFVIDKFPISRPNLTFSTLTVSNMSPEDSSIYLCSVQPLGQVGIQYFGAGTRLSVL.